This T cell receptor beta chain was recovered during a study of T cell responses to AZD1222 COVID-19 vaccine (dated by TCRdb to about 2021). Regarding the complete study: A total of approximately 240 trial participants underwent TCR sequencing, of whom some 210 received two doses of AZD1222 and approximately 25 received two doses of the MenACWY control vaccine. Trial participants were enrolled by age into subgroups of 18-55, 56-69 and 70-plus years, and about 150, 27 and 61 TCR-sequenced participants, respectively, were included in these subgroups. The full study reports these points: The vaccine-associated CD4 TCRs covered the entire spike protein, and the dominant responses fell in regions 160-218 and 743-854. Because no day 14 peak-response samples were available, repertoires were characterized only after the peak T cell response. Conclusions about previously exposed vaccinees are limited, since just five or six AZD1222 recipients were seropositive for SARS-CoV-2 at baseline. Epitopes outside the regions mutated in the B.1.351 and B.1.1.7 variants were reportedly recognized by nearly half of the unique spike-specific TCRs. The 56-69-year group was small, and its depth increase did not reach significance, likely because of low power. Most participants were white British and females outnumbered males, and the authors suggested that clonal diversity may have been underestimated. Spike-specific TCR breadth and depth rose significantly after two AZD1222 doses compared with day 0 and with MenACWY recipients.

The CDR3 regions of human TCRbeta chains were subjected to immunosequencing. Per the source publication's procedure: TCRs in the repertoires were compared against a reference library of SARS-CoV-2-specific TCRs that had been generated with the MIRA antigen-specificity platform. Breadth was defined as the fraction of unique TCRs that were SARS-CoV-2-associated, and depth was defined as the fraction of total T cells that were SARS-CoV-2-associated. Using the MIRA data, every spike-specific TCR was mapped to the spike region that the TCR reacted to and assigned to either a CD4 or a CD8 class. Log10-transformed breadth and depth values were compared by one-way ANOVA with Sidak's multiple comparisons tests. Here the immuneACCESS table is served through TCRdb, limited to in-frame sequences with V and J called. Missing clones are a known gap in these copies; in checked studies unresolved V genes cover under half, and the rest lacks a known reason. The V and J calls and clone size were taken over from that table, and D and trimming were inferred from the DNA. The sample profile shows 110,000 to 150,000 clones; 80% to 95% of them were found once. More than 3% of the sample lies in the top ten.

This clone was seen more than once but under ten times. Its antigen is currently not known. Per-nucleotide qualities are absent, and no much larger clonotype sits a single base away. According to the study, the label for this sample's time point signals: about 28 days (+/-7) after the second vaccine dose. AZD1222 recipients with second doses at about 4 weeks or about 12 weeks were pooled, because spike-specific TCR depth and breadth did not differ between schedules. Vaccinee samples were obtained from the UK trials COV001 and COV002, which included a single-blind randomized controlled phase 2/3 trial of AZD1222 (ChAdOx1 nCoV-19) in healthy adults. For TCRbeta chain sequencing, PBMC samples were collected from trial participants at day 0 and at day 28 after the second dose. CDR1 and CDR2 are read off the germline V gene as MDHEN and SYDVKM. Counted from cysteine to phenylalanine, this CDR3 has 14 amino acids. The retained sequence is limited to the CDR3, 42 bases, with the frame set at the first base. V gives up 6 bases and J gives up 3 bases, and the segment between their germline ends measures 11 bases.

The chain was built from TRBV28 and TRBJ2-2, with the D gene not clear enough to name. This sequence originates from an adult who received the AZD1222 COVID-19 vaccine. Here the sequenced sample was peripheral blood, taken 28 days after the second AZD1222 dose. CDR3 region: CASRQPEYTGELFF. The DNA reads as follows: TGTGCCAGCAGACAACCAGAGTACACCGGGGAGCTGTTTTTT.